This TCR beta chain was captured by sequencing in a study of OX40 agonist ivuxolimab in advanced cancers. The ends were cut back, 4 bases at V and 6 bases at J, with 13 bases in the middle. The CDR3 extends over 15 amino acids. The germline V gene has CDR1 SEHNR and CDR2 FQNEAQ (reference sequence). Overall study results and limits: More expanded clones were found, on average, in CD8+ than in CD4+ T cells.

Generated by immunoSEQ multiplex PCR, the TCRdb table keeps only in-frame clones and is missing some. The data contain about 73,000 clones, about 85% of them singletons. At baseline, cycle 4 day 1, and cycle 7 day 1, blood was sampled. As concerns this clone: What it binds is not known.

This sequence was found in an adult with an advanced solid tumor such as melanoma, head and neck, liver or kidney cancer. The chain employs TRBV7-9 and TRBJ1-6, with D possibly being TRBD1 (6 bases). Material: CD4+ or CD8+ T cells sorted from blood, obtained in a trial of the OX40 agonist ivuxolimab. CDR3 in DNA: TGTGCCAGCAGCTCCTTGGACAGATTTAATTCACCCCTCCACTTT. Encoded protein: CASSSLDRFNSPLHF.